The source of this T cell receptor (beta chain) is a study of T cell responses to AZD1222 COVID-19 vaccine. Sequencing used immunoSEQ multiplex PCR; TCRdb keeps in-frame clones, though not all of them. The data contain more than 80,000 clones, 80% to 95% of them singletons. Between the trimmed V and J ends, which lost 2 bases and 10 bases, there was a span of 11 bases. The germline V gene has CDR1 SNHLY and CDR2 FYNNEI. The length of the CDR3 is 13 residues. The source material was peripheral blood, sampled 28 days after the second AZD1222 dose. The chain carries TRBV2 and TRBJ1-4; maybe TRBD1 (6 bases). The clonotype was recovered from an adult who received the AZD1222 COVID-19 vaccine. CDR3 in DNA: TGTGCCAGCAGTGAATCAGGCAGGGGAAAACTGTTTTTT. The encoded protein is CASSESGRGKLFF.